This entry lists 10 T cell receptor beta chains sequenced from one sample in a study of cytotoxic CD8 clonotypes in ibrutinib-treated CLL. The method was immunoSEQ multiplex PCR; TCRdb's version includes in-frame clones alone and lacks a portion of them. The sample lists 150,000 to 200,000 clones; about 88% were seen once. The input for sequencing was PBMCs, taken at disease progression, from a patient treated with ibrutinib. The source of these receptors is a human donor with chronic lymphocytic leukemia.

The rearrangement joins TRBV19 to TRBJ1-5, with a tentative D call TRBD1 (6 bases). V was shortened by 2 bases and J by 4 bases, with 15 bases between the two germline ends. This CDR3 contains 16 residues. Germline V gives CDR1 LNHDA, CDR2 SQIVND (reference sequence). CDR3 in DNA: TGTGCCAGTAGTATACCGAAAGGGGGGGTTAATCAGCCCCAGCATTTT. It translates to CASSIPKGGVNQPQHF.

The genes are TRBV20-1 and TRBJ2-5; no definite D call. V gave up 6 bases and J gave up 1 base, with 3 bases separating them. This CDR3 contains 10 residues. Germline V gene sequence: CDR1 DFQATT, CDR2 SNEGSKA (reference sequence). The chain's CDR3 is CSAGQETQYF. The CDR3 DNA sequence: TGCAGTGCGGGCCAAGAGACCCAGTACTTC.

The rearrangement links TRBV19 to TRBJ1-2; 10 bases align to TRBD1. The V and J ends lost 7 bases and 6 bases, in that order; junction bases with no gene match: 2. The length of the CDR3 is 12 residues. Germline-derived CDR1 and CDR2 are LNHDA and SQIVND (reference sequence). In nucleotides, the CDR3 is TGTGCCAGTACCGGGACAGGGGATGGCTACACCTTC. Encoded protein: CASTGTGDGYTF.

The chain joins TRBV9 to TRBJ1-3; 7 nucleotides align to TRBD1. With V trimmed by 0 bases and J by 2 bases, 5 bases remained unmatched. This CDR3 is 16 amino acids long. CDR1 and CDR2 (germline): SGDLS, YYNGEE. The CDR3 coding sequence is TGTGCCAGCAGCGTAGTAGGGGGCCGAACTGGAAACACCATATATTTT. Its protein product is CASSVVGGRTGNTIYF.

The chain has TRBV10-3 and TRBJ1-1; tentative D call: TRBD1 (6 bases). V lost 11 bases, J lost 6 bases, and 13 bases lay in between. The germline V gene encodes CDR1 ENHRY and CDR2 SYGVKD. CDR3 length: 11 amino acids. CDR3 sequence: CAATGGSEAFF. Written as DNA, the CDR3 is TGTGCCGCCACGGGGGGCTCTGAAGCTTTCTTT.

In DNA, the CDR3 is TGTGCCAGCAGCCAAGTATGGACAGGGGGCGACGAGCAGTACTTC. Translation: CASSQVWTGGDEQYF. The V and J genes are TRBV14 and TRBJ2-7; 11 nucleotides match TRBD1. The germline V gene has CDR1 SGHDN and CDR2 FVKESK. The CDR3 length is 15 residues. The junction had 4 bases not matched to a gene; V was cut back by 1 base and J by 5 bases.

The genes are TRBV29-1 and TRBJ1-2; D remains unclear. Germline-derived CDR1 and CDR2 are SQVTM and ANQGSEA. The CDR3 has 13 amino acids. The V end was cut by 5 bases, the J end by 4 bases, with 14 bases between. The CDR3: CSVLDGRGYGYTF. DNA for the CDR3: TGCAGCGTTCTGGACGGCCGGGGCTATGGCTACACCTTC. Combining the CDR3 with reference TRBV29-1 and TRBJ1-2 gives the whole variable domain SAVISQKPSRDICQRGTSLTIQCQVDSQVTMMFWYRQQPGQSLTLIATANQGSEATYESGFVIDKFPISRPNLTFSTLTVSNMSPEDSSIYLCSVLDGRGYGYTFGSGTRLTVV.

This chain uses TRBV5-4 with TRBJ1-3; D unresolved. Between the trimmed V and J ends, which lost 7 bases and 4 bases, there was a span of 9 bases. This CDR3 comprises 12 residues. CDR1 and CDR2 from the germline V gene are SGHNT and YYREEE (reference sequence). The CDR3 coding sequence is TGTGCCAGCGGAGATACGGGAAACACCATATATTTT. Translating gives CASGDTGNTIYF.

This rearrangement joins TRBV29-1 to TRBJ2-2, with D uncertain. CDR1 and CDR2 from the germline V gene are SQVTM and ANQGSEA. V lost 4 bases and J lost 1, with 4 bases in between. The CDR3 runs to 12 residues. The CDR3 spells CSVAENTGELFF. CDR3 nucleotides: TGCAGCGTTGCGGAGAACACCGGGGAGCTGTTTTTT.

The genes are TRBV7-2 and TRBJ2-1; D is possibly TRBD1 or TRBD2 (5 bases each). With 3 bases removed from V and 6 bases from J, the gap between germline ends came to 12 bases. The CDR3 has 14 amino acids. Germline V CDR1 and CDR2: SGHTA, FQGNSA. The CDR3 region has the DNA TGTGCCAGCAGCTTTCCCCAGGGAGTCAATGAGCAGTTCTTC. Residues: CASSFPQGVNEQFF.